The next 12 T cell receptor beta chains were all read from a single sample in a study of control samples from healthy donors and cancer patients. Clones were sequenced by immunoSEQ multiplex PCR, and TCRdb holds only the in-frame ones, with some missing. In the table there are 200,000 or so clones, just under 95% of which are singletons. The sequencing input was blood. These receptors came from a man aged 50 to 59 in good health.

This rearrangement joins TRBV28 to TRBJ1-2; 8 bases are a match to TRBD1. Germline V CDR1 and CDR2: MDHEN, SYDVKM. This CDR3 is 13 amino acids long. Trimming removed 6 bases from V and 8 bases from J; junction bases left unmatched: 8. In nucleotides, the CDR3 is TGTGCCAGCAGGCTCGGACAGGGCGGCGGCTACACCTTC. Its translation: CASRLGQGGGYTF.

The J gene is TRBJ2-7, the V gene TRBV5-1, with no clear D. The CDR3 covers 16 residues. V was trimmed by 0 bases and J by 1 base, leaving 14 bases between them. The germline V gene encodes CDR1 SGHRS and CDR2 YFSETQ. The CDR3 is CASSLAGSGRSYEQYF. CDR3 bases: TGCGCCAGCAGCTTGGCCGGGTCAGGCAGGTCCTACGAGCAGTACTTC. Looking up the rest from reference TRBV5-1 and TRBJ2-7 gives the full variable domain: KAGVTQTPRYLIKTRGQQVTLSCSPISGHRSVSWYQQTPGQGLQFLFEYFSETQRNKGNFPGRFSGRQFSNSRSEMNVSTLELGDSALYLCASSLAGSGRSYEQYFGPGTRLTVT.

The V call is TRBV11-2, the J call TRBJ1-6; D gene unclear. The CDR3 sequence is 11 residues long. Germline V CDR1 and CDR2: SGHAT, FQNNGV. Deletions cut 4 bases from V and 7 bases from J, with 2 bases between. CDR3 in DNA: TGTGCCAGCAGCTCGAATTCACCCCTCCACTTT. The encoded protein is CASSSNSPLHF.

The chain couples TRBV9 to TRBJ1-5, with D hard to call. Germline CDR1 SGDLS, CDR2 YYNGEE. This CDR3 spans 13 amino acids. V lost 3 bases and J lost 7, with 11 bases in between. The CDR3 nucleotides read TGTGCCAGCAGCGGGAATGAGTGGCAGCCCCAGCATTTT. Its translation: CASSGNEWQPQHF. Supplemented by reference TRBV9 and TRBJ1-5, the full variable domain reads DSGVTQTPKHLITATGQRVTLRCSPRSGDLSVYWYQQSLDQGLQFLIQYYNGEERAKGNILERFSAQQFPDLHSELNLSSLELGDSALYFCASSGNEWQPQHFGDGTRLSIL.

This clone showed up just once. The chain has TRBV5-1 and TRBJ1-6; TRBD1 is a possible D gene (6 bases). The length of the CDR3 is 17 residues. The germline V gene has CDR1 SGHRS and CDR2 YFSETQ. Trimming took off 4 bases at V and 4 bases at J, with 18 bases between the two ends. The CDR3 spells CASSRDGGRGYNSPLHF. DNA for the CDR3: TGCGCCAGCAGCCGAGACGGGGGCAGGGGATATAATTCACCCCTCCACTTT.

This chain links TRBV3-1 (or the pseudogene TRBV3-2) with TRBJ1-4, with TRBD1 as a possible D gene (5 bases). The ends were cut back, 4 bases at V and 5 bases at J, with 17 bases in the middle. CDR1 and CDR2 from the germline V gene are LGHDT and YNNKEL (reference sequence). The CDR3 spans 16 residues. The CDR3 region is CASSLNTGPLNEKLFF. In DNA, the CDR3 is TGTGCCAGCAGCCTAAATACGGGACCGCTGAATGAAAAACTGTTTTTT.

As for this clone: At the DNA level, this CDR3 is encoded by other sequences in the same sample as well. This sequence joins TRBV10-3 and TRBJ1-5; no definite D call. Trimming pared 10 bases from V and 0 bases from J, leaving 13 bases between. Germline CDR1 and CDR2: ENHRY and SYGVKD. The length of the CDR3 is 14 residues. For the CDR3, the DNA is TGTGCCAGCACGACGGGCGATAGCAATCAGCCCCAGCATTTT. Its protein product is CASTTGDSNQPQHF.

The rearrangement links TRBV3-1 (or the pseudogene TRBV3-2) to TRBJ1-1, with TRBD1 matching over 8 bases. V trimming: 6 bases; J trimming: 1 base; junction bases outside the gene matches: 1. Germline CDR1 reads LGHDT; CDR2 reads YNNKEL (reference sequence). The CDR3 totals 13 residues. This CDR3 is CASRGTGNTEAFF. DNA of the CDR3: TGTGCCAGCAGGGGGACAGGGAACACTGAAGCTTTCTTT.

This chain connects TRBV18 to TRBJ2-7; TRBD1 aligns across 9 bases. This CDR3 is 13 amino acids long. Germline lookup yields CDR1 KGHSH and CDR2 LQKENI. The ends lost 5 bases at V and 6 bases at J; junction bases unmatched: 5. The CDR3 coding sequence is TGTGCCAGCTCATGGGACAGGGAAAGCGAGCAGTACTTC. This translates into CASSWDRESEQYF.

This chain uses TRBV9 with TRBJ1-1; D ambiguous. Germline CDR1 reads SGDLS; CDR2 reads YYNGEE. The V end was cut by 4 bases, the J end by 2 bases, with 9 bases between. CDR3 length equals 13 residues. CDR3 coding DNA: TGTGCCAGCAGCCTAATCCCTAACACTGAAGCTTTCTTT. Amino acid sequence: CASSLIPNTEAFF.

The chain joins TRBV28 to TRBJ2-1; 10 positions agree with TRBD2. The V gene end was trimmed by 8 bases and the J gene end by 1 base; junction bases not matched to a gene: 11. This CDR3 is 17 amino acids long. Per germline, CDR1 MDHEN and CDR2 SYDVKM. This CDR3 is CASRLAGALGSYNEQFF. CDR3 sequence (DNA): TGTGCCAGCCGGCTAGCGGGGGCCCTGGGGTCCTACAATGAGCAGTTCTTC.

The CDR3, as DNA: TGTGCCAGCAGTTATAAACAGACCTACGAGCAGTACTTC. Encoded protein: CASSYKQTYEQYF. The chain recombines TRBV27 with TRBJ2-7; no definite D call. Germline values: CDR1 MNHEY, CDR2 SMNVEV (reference sequence). The V end was cut by 4 bases, the J end by 2 bases, with 9 bases between. The CDR3 length is 13 residues.